The T cell receptor beta chain under discussion was sequenced for a study of control samples from healthy donors and cancer patients. TCRdb's table, derived via immunoSEQ multiplex PCR, lists solely in-frame clones and lacks some. The sample comprises 150,000 or so clones, 85% to 95% of which are singletons, and about 5.6% rests with the top ten. Germline V gene lookup returns CDR1 SEHNR and CDR2 FQNEAQ (reference sequence). CDR3 length: 14 amino acids. V shed 5 bases and J shed 3 bases, with 11 bases lying between them. The sequenced material came from blood. The TCR comes from a man in his forties in good health. This chain links TRBV7-9 with TRBJ1-3; unclear D gene. The CDR3: CASSLTAVGNTIYF. CDR3 nucleotides: TGTGCCAGCAGCCTAACCGCGGTTGGAAACACCATATATTTT.